This T cell receptor (beta chain) was identified in a study of cytomegalovirus exposure and HLA in healthy donors. For the study at large: A data release that came early held approximately 85 million unique TCRs from HLA-typed donors. Findings and caveats of the study: In a later analysis, TCR beta V- and J-gene trimming was associated with a missense DCLRE1C variant.

The germline CDR1 and CDR2 sequences are SGHVS and FQNEAQ. The CDR3 sequence is 14 residues long. The V end lost 5 bases, the J end lost 2 bases, and 12 bases lay between the germline ends. A remark on this clone: No antigen is known for it.

Primers included in the PCR were 60 Vbeta and 13 Jbeta primers. Here immunoSEQ multiplex PCR was the method, and the copy in TCRdb shows in-frame clones only, minus some. Recorded for this sample: 80,000 to 95,000 clones. This rearrangement joins TRBV7-8 to TRBJ2-5; TRBD2 might be the D (5 bases). Sequencing was carried out using PBMCs. The clonotype was recovered from a middle-aged man in good health and CMV-seropositive. CDR3: CASSPRETQETQYF. The CDR3 DNA reads TGTGCCAGCAGCCCCCGGGAAACTCAAGAGACCCAGTACTTC.